The rows below give T cell receptor beta chains drawn from one sample of a study of blood T cell repertoires in COVID-19. Using immunoSEQ multiplex PCR, the repertoire was profiled, and TCRdb retains in-frame clones only, with some absent. The sample has some 200,000 clones, roughly 84% seen once; the top ten hold approximately 5.1%. Sample: peripheral blood. These receptors all come from a woman aged 60 to 75 who had recovered from COVID-19. Each CDR3 is given with its conserved first and last residue. Each record gives: clone size, J gene, V gene, D gene, CDR3 protein, CDR3 DNA. The D gene is left open where the match is weak. Clone size, where shown, is once, few, many, or a class for clones that have expanded.

clone_size: few; j_call: TRBJ2-1; v_call: TRBV9; d_call: TRBD1; cdr3_aa: CASSVGWTGEEQFF; cdr3_nt: TGTGCCAGCAGCGTAGGTTGGACAGGCGAGGAGCAGTTCTTC
clone_size: -; j_call: TRBJ1-1; v_call: TRBV5-1; d_call: TRBD1; cdr3_aa: CASKPGAGGLGTEAFF; cdr3_nt: TGCGCCAGCAAACCCGGGGCAGGGGGCCTGGGAACTGAAGCTTTCTTT
clone_size: -; j_call: TRBJ2-5; v_call: TRBV6-2/TRBV6-3; d_call: TRBD2; cdr3_aa: CASSSPTSGQETQYF; cdr3_nt: TGTGCCAGCAGCTCCCCAACTAGCGGCCAAGAGACCCAGTACTTC
clone_size: -; j_call: TRBJ2-4; v_call: TRBV7-2; d_call: TRBD1; cdr3_aa: CASSLWMGQGARSKNIQYF; cdr3_nt: TGTGCCAGCAGCTTGTGGATGGGACAGGGGGCGCGGAGCAAAAACATTCAGTACTTC
clone_size: -; j_call: TRBJ1-5; v_call: TRBV2; d_call: -; cdr3_aa: CASSGAGAGNQPQHF; cdr3_nt: TGTGCCAGCAGTGGGGCTGGGGCTGGCAATCAGCCCCAGCATTTT
clone_size: -; j_call: TRBJ1-1; v_call: TRBV5-4; d_call: -; cdr3_aa: CASSSSGATVNTEAFF; cdr3_nt: TGTGCCAGCAGCTCGTCAGGGGCGACGGTAAACACTGAAGCTTTCTTT
clone_size: -; j_call: TRBJ2-2; v_call: TRBV13; d_call: -; cdr3_aa: CASSPETLYTGELFF; cdr3_nt: TGTGCCAGCAGCCCCGAAACATTATACACCGGGGAGCTGTTTTTT
clone_size: -; j_call: TRBJ2-3; v_call: TRBV12-5; d_call: TRBD2; cdr3_aa: CASGASVVGRGIDTQYF; cdr3_nt: TGTGCTAGTGGTGCCTCGGTGGTGGGGAGGGGAATAGATACGCAGTATTTT
clone_size: -; j_call: TRBJ1-1; v_call: TRBV6-6; d_call: TRBD1; cdr3_aa: CASSYDRANPEAFF; cdr3_nt: TGTGCCAGCAGTTACGACAGGGCGAACCCTGAAGCTTTCTTT
clone_size: -; j_call: TRBJ1-5; v_call: TRBV9; d_call: -; cdr3_aa: CASSVSGSNQPQHF; cdr3_nt: TGTGCCAGCAGCGTTTCAGGGTCAAATCAGCCCCAGCATTTT
clone_size: -; j_call: TRBJ2-7; v_call: TRBV7-7; d_call: TRBD1; cdr3_aa: CASSLGTGTEQYF; cdr3_nt: TGTGCTAGCAGCTTAGGGACAGGGACCGAGCAGTACTTC
clone_size: -; j_call: TRBJ1-2; v_call: TRBV10-3; d_call: TRBD1; cdr3_aa: CAIRSGQVANYGYTF; cdr3_nt: TGTGCCATCAGATCGGGACAGGTGGCCAACTATGGCTACACCTTC
clone_size: -; j_call: TRBJ1-2; v_call: TRBV4-1; d_call: -; cdr3_aa: CASSHSSGLTNYGYTF; cdr3_nt: TGCGCCAGCAGCCATTCCTCAGGACTAACTAACTATGGCTACACCTTC
clone_size: -; j_call: TRBJ2-7; v_call: TRBV7-2; d_call: -; cdr3_aa: CASTPSYFSYEQYF; cdr3_nt: TGTGCCAGCACCCCATCATACTTCTCCTACGAGCAGTACTTC
clone_size: -; j_call: TRBJ2-7; v_call: TRBV7-2; d_call: -; cdr3_aa: CASVQGGLSYEQYF; cdr3_nt: TGTGCCAGCGTGCAGGGGGGCCTCTCCTACGAGCAGTACTTC
clone_size: -; j_call: TRBJ1-1; v_call: TRBV10-3; d_call: -; cdr3_aa: CAISSTGRANTEAFF; cdr3_nt: TGTGCCATCAGCTCGACAGGCAGGGCGAACACTGAAGCTTTCTTT
clone_size: -; j_call: TRBJ2-3; v_call: TRBV7-9; d_call: TRBD2; cdr3_aa: CASSLTSLTGGRTDTQYF; cdr3_nt: TGTGCCAGCAGCCTCACATCTCTGACGGGGGGGCGGACAGATACGCAGTATTTT
clone_size: -; j_call: TRBJ1-2; v_call: TRBV7-8; d_call: TRBD1; cdr3_aa: CASSRRTGFDYGYTF; cdr3_nt: TGTGCCAGCAGTCGAAGGACAGGGTTTGACTATGGCTACACCTTC
clone_size: -; j_call: TRBJ1-4; v_call: TRBV13; d_call: TRBD1; cdr3_aa: CANSPRTGHSRLFF; cdr3_nt: TGTGCCAACAGCCCCCGGACAGGGCATAGCAGACTGTTTTTT
clone_size: once; j_call: TRBJ2-1; v_call: TRBV30; d_call: TRBD2; cdr3_aa: CAWSRRTLAGGPNNEQFF; cdr3_nt: TGTGCCTGGAGTAGACGGACTTTGGCGGGGGGCCCGAACAATGAGCAGTTCTTC
clone_size: -; j_call: TRBJ1-1; v_call: TRBV29-1; d_call: TRBD1; cdr3_aa: CSVDDRGNTEAFF; cdr3_nt: TGCAGCGTTGACGACAGGGGGAACACTGAAGCTTTCTTT
clone_size: -; j_call: TRBJ2-1; v_call: TRBV27; d_call: -; cdr3_aa: CASSLAGASYNEQFF; cdr3_nt: TGTGCCAGCAGTTTAGCGGGCGCGTCCTACAATGAGCAGTTCTTC
clone_size: -; j_call: TRBJ1-6; v_call: TRBV29-1; d_call: -; cdr3_aa: CSVAAGVNSPLHF; cdr3_nt: TGCAGCGTTGCTGCAGGGGTTAATTCACCCCTCCACTTT
clone_size: -; j_call: TRBJ1-2; v_call: TRBV6-6; d_call: -; cdr3_aa: CASSYGAGRDYGYTF; cdr3_nt: TGTGCCAGCAGTTATGGGGCAGGGAGGGACTATGGCTACACCTTC
clone_size: -; j_call: TRBJ2-1; v_call: TRBV6-2/TRBV6-3; d_call: TRBD2; cdr3_aa: CASSRYPLSGGQGNEQFF; cdr3_nt: TGTGCCAGCAGTCGGTACCCTCTATCGGGGGGGCAGGGTAATGAGCAGTTCTTC
clone_size: -; j_call: TRBJ2-5; v_call: TRBV9; d_call: -; cdr3_aa: CASSVGSRMETQYF; cdr3_nt: TGTGCCAGCAGCGTAGGGAGCCGTATGGAGACCCAGTACTTC
clone_size: -; j_call: TRBJ1-1; v_call: TRBV30; d_call: -; cdr3_aa: CAWSVLQEGTEAFF; cdr3_nt: TGTGCCTGGAGTGTACTGCAGGAGGGCACTGAAGCTTTCTTT
clone_size: -; j_call: TRBJ1-6; v_call: TRBV3-1/TRBV3-2; d_call: -; cdr3_aa: CASSTGRDNSPLHF; cdr3_nt: TGTGCCAGCAGCACAGGACGGGATAATTCACCCCTCCACTTT
clone_size: -; j_call: TRBJ2-1; v_call: TRBV6-5; d_call: -; cdr3_aa: CASTERGWRNEQFF; cdr3_nt: TGTGCCAGCACCGAAAGGGGGTGGCGGAATGAGCAGTTCTTC
clone_size: -; j_call: TRBJ2-1; v_call: TRBV19; d_call: TRBD2; cdr3_aa: CASSALAGGPDEQFF; cdr3_nt: TGTGCCAGTAGTGCCCTGGCGGGGGGGCCGGATGAGCAGTTCTTC
clone_size: -; j_call: TRBJ1-3; v_call: TRBV7-9; d_call: -; cdr3_aa: CASSSVNTIYF; cdr3_nt: TGTGCCAGCAGCTCAGTAAACACCATATATTTT
clone_size: -; j_call: TRBJ2-7; v_call: TRBV7-2; d_call: TRBD1; cdr3_aa: CASSLRTGGYEQYF; cdr3_nt: TGTGCCAGCAGCTTAAGGACAGGGGGGTACGAGCAGTACTTC
clone_size: -; j_call: TRBJ2-3; v_call: TRBV2; d_call: TRBD1; cdr3_aa: CASSGRQGTDTQYF; cdr3_nt: TGTGCCAGCAGTGGCAGACAGGGAACAGATACGCAGTATTTT
clone_size: -; j_call: TRBJ1-2; v_call: TRBV5-1; d_call: -; cdr3_aa: CASSLGGGSDGYTF; cdr3_nt: TGCGCCAGCAGCCTAGGGGGTGGGTCGGATGGCTACACCTTC
clone_size: -; j_call: TRBJ2-3; v_call: TRBV10-1; d_call: TRBD2; cdr3_aa: CASSYLAGGPSTQYF; cdr3_nt: TGCGCCAGCAGTTACTTAGCGGGGGGGCCGAGTACGCAGTATTTT
clone_size: -; j_call: TRBJ2-7; v_call: TRBV5-4; d_call: -; cdr3_aa: CASSLGGAIYEQYF; cdr3_nt: TGTGCCAGCAGCTTAGGAGGGGCCATTTACGAGCAGTACTTC
clone_size: -; j_call: TRBJ2-3; v_call: TRBV5-6; d_call: -; cdr3_aa: CASSLKGLDTQYF; cdr3_nt: TGTGCCAGCAGCTTGAAGGGGCTAGATACGCAGTATTTT
clone_size: -; j_call: TRBJ1-6; v_call: TRBV30; d_call: TRBD1; cdr3_aa: CAWSAERQGSFHF; cdr3_nt: TGTGCCTGGAGTGCCGAGAGACAGGGGAGCTTCCACTTT
clone_size: -; j_call: TRBJ1-6; v_call: TRBV6-5; d_call: TRBD1; cdr3_aa: CASSYWTGENSPLHF; cdr3_nt: TGTGCCAGCAGTTACTGGACAGGGGAAAATTCACCCCTCCACTTT
clone_size: -; j_call: TRBJ2-3; v_call: TRBV6-2/TRBV6-3; d_call: -; cdr3_aa: CASSSRQIRTDTQYF; cdr3_nt: TGTGCCAGCAGTTCCAGACAGATTCGCACAGATACGCAGTATTTT
clone_size: few; j_call: TRBJ1-4; v_call: TRBV5-1; d_call: -; cdr3_aa: CASSLARVAGREKLFF; cdr3_nt: TGCGCCAGCAGCTTGGCCAGGGTGGCAGGGCGTGAAAAACTGTTTTTT
clone_size: -; j_call: TRBJ1-6; v_call: TRBV7-2; d_call: TRBD1; cdr3_aa: CASRSTGGRLNSPLHF; cdr3_nt: TGTGCCAGCAGATCTACAGGGGGCAGGCTTAATTCACCCCTCCACTTT
clone_size: few; j_call: TRBJ2-5; v_call: TRBV7-7; d_call: TRBD1; cdr3_aa: CASSVGTGVKTQYF; cdr3_nt: TGTGCTAGCAGCGTCGGGACAGGGGTAAAGACCCAGTACTTC
clone_size: -; j_call: TRBJ2-4; v_call: TRBV18; d_call: TRBD1; cdr3_aa: CASSLDRGQNIQYF; cdr3_nt: TGTGCCAGCTCACTCGACAGGGGGCAAAACATTCAGTACTTC
clone_size: -; j_call: TRBJ2-7; v_call: TRBV27; d_call: -; cdr3_aa: CASSFSASDGLTYEQYF; cdr3_nt: TGTGCCAGCAGTTTTAGCGCTTCGGACGGGTTAACCTACGAGCAGTACTTC
clone_size: -; j_call: TRBJ2-7; v_call: TRBV10-3; d_call: TRBD1; cdr3_aa: CATAPGTVSYEQYF; cdr3_nt: TGTGCCACCGCTCCCGGGACAGTCTCCTACGAGCAGTACTTC
clone_size: -; j_call: TRBJ2-1; v_call: TRBV2; d_call: -; cdr3_aa: CASSAGRGGYNEQFF; cdr3_nt: TGTGCCAGCAGTGCGGGTAGGGGGGGATACAATGAGCAGTTCTTC
clone_size: -; j_call: TRBJ1-1; v_call: TRBV6-5; d_call: -; cdr3_aa: CASSLTRNTEAFF; cdr3_nt: TGTGCCAGCAGCCTTACACGGAACACTGAAGCTTTCTTT
clone_size: -; j_call: TRBJ1-1; v_call: TRBV2; d_call: -; cdr3_aa: CASRGAMNTEAFF; cdr3_nt: TGTGCCAGCAGGGGGGCTATGAACACTGAAGCTTTCTTT
clone_size: -; j_call: TRBJ1-4; v_call: TRBV2; d_call: TRBD1; cdr3_aa: CASKQGDTNEKLFF; cdr3_nt: TGTGCCAGCAAACAGGGGGACACTAATGAAAAACTGTTTTTT